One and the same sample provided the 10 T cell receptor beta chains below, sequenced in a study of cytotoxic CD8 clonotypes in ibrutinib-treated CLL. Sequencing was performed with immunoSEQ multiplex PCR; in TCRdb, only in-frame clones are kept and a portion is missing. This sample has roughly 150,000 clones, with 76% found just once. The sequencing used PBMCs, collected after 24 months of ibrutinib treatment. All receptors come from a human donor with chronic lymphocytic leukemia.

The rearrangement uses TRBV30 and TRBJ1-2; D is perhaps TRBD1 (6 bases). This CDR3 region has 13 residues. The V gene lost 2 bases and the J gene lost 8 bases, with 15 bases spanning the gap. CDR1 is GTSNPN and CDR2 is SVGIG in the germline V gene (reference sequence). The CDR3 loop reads CAWSPGALLGYTF. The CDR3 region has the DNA TGTGCCTGGAGTCCGGGGGCACTCCTGGGCTACACCTTC.

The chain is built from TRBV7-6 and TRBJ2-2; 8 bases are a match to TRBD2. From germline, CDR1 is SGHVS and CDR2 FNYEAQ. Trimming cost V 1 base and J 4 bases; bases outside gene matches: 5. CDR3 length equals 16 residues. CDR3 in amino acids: CASSLVAGGVTGELFF. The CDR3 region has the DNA TGTGCCAGCAGCTTAGTGGCGGGAGGAGTCACCGGGGAGCTGTTTTTT.

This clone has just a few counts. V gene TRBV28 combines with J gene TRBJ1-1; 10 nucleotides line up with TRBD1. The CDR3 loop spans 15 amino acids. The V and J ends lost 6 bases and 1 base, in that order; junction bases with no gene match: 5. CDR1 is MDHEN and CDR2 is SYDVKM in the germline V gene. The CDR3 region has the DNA TGTGCCAGCAGCCCCGGGACAGGGGCGAACACTGAAGCTTTCTTT. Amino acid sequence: CASSPGTGANTEAFF.

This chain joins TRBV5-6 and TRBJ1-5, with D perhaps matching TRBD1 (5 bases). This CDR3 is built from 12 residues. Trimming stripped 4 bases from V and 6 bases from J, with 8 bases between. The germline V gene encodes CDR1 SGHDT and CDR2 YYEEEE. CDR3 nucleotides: TGTGCCAGCAGCGCGGGACGTCAGCCCCAGCATTTT. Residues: CASSAGRQPQHF.

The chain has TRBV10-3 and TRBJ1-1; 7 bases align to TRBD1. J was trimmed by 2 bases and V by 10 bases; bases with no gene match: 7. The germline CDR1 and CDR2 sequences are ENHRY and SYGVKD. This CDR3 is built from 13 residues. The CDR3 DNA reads TGTGCCACCGCCGGGACAGAAAACACTGAAGCTTTCTTT. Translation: CATAGTENTEAFF.

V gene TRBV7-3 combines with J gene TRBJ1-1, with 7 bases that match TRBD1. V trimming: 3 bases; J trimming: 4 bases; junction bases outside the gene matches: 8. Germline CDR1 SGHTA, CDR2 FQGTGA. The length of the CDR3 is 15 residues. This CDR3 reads CASSLAGTAGTEAFF. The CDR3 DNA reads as TGTGCCAGCAGCTTGGCCGGGACAGCTGGCACTGAAGCTTTCTTT.

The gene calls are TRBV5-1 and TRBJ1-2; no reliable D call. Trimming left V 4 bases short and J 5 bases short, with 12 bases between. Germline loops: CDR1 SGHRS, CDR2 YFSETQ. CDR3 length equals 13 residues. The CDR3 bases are TGCGCCAGCAGCCTGGACGGTGATTATGGCTACACCTTC. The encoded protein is CASSLDGDYGYTF.

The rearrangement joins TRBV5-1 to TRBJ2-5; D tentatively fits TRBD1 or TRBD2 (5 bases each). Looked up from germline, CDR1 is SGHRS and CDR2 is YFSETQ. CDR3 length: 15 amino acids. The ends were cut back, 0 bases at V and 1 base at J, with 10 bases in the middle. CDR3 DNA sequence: TGCGCCAGCAGCTTGGTAGGGGAGCCCCAAGAGACCCAGTACTTC. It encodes CASSLVGEPQETQYF.

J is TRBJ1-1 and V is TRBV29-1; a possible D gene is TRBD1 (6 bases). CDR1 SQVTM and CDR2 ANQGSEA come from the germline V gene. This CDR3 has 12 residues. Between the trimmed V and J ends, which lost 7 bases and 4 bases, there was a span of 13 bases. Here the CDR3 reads CSGTGYGTEAFF. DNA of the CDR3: TGCAGCGGAACAGGGTATGGCACTGAAGCTTTCTTT. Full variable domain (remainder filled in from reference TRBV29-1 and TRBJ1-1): SAVISQKPSRDICQRGTSLTIQCQVDSQVTMMFWYRQQPGQSLTLIATANQGSEATYESGFVIDKFPISRPNLTFSTLTVSNMSPEDSSIYLCSGTGYGTEAFFGQGTRLTVV.

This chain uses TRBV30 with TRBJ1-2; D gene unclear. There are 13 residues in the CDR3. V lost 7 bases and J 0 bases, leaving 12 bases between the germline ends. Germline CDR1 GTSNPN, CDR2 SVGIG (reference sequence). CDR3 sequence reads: CASPSPANYGYTF. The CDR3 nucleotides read TGTGCCTCCCCCAGCCCAGCTAACTATGGCTACACCTTC.